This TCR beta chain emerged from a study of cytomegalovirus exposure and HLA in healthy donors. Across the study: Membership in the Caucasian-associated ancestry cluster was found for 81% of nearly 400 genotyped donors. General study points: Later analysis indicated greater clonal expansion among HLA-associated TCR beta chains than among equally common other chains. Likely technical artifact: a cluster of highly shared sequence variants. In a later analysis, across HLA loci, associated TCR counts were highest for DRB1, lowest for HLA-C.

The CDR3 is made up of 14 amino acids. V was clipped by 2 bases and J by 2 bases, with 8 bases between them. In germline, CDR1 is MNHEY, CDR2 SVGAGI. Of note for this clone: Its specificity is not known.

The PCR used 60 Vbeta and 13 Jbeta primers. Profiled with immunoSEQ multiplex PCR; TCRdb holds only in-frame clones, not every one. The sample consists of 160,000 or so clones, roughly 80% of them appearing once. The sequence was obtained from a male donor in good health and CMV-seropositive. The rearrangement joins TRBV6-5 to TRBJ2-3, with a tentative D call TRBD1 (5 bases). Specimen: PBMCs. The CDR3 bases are TGTGCCAGCAGTTACAGACAGTCCACAGATACGCAGTATTTT. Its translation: CASSYRQSTDTQYF.